A single sample gave rise to the 27 T cell receptor beta chains below, sequenced in a study of control samples from healthy donors and cancer patients. Using immunoSEQ multiplex PCR, the repertoire was profiled, and TCRdb retains in-frame clones only, with some absent. The table has 90,000 or so clones, 85% to 90% seen once; the top ten hold about 10%. The sequenced material came from PBMCs. The receptors come from a woman in her forties or fifties with colorectal cancer.

This sequence joins TRBV28 and TRBJ1-4; 8 nucleotides align to TRBD1. The length of the CDR3 is 17 residues. Trimming removed 2 bases from V and 7 bases from J; junction bases left unmatched: 12. Germline CDR1 MDHEN, CDR2 SYDVKM. The chain's CDR3 is CASSLRGRTGLIEKLFF. The CDR3 coding sequence is TGTGCCAGCAGTTTAAGGGGGAGGACAGGGCTCATTGAAAAACTGTTTTTT.

V usage is TRBV4-3 and J usage is TRBJ1-1, with D maybe TRBD1 (6 bases). Germline V gene lookup returns CDR1 LGHNA and CDR2 YSLEER. This CDR3 spans 16 amino acids. With 0 bases removed from V and 0 bases from J, the gap between germline ends came to 11 bases. The CDR3 region is CASSQEPGVVNTEAFF. CDR3 nucleotide sequence: TGCGCCAGCAGCCAAGAGCCAGGGGTAGTGAACACTGAAGCTTTCTTT.

About this clone itself: This sample also contains other DNA sequences that code for the same CDR3. The chain is built from TRBV10-1 and TRBJ2-1, with 7 positions matching TRBD2. The length of the CDR3 is 15 residues. The V gene's germline CDR1 is WNHNN and CDR2 SYGVQD (reference sequence). After removal of 3 bases from V and 1 base from J, the junction contained 3 bases not matched to a gene. The CDR3 loop is CASSEGRGSYNEQFF. The CDR3 bases are TGCGCCAGCAGTGAAGGGCGGGGGTCCTACAATGAGCAGTTCTTC.

The chain recombines TRBV6-5 with TRBJ2-2; D is possibly TRBD1 or TRBD2 (5 bases each). The V and J ends lost 7 bases and 7 bases respectively, with 16 bases between them. Germline loops: CDR1 MNHEY, CDR2 SVGAGI. The CDR3 has 14 amino acids. CDR3 DNA sequence: TGTGCCAGCAACCCAATGAGGGGTAACGGGGAGCTGTTTTTT. It is translated as CASNPMRGNGELFF.

The rearrangement links TRBV4-3 to TRBJ2-4; 11 positions agree with TRBD2. CDR1 LGHNA and CDR2 YSLEER come from the germline V gene. The ends lost 0 bases at V and 0 bases at J; junction bases unmatched: 13. This CDR3 region has 21 residues. CDR3 nucleotide sequence: TGCGCCAGCAGCCAAGATCGGGCTAGCGGGGGGTCTTACTTAGCCAAAAACATTCAGTACTTC. This sequence encodes CASSQDRASGGSYLAKNIQYF.

This rearrangement joins TRBV29-1 to TRBJ1-2, with 10 bases that match TRBD1. Trimming at V came to 6 bases and at J to 2 bases, leaving 3 bases not matched to a gene. Germline assignment: CDR1 SQVTM and CDR2 ANQGSEA. This CDR3 has 13 residues. The CDR3 DNA reads TGCAGCGTCGGACAGGGGGACAACTATGGCTACACCTTC. Translating gives CSVGQGDNYGYTF. The entire variable domain, with the rest obtained from reference TRBV29-1 and TRBJ1-2, is as follows: SAVISQKPSRDICQRGTSLTIQCQVDSQVTMMFWYRQQPGQSLTLIATANQGSEATYESGFVIDKFPISRPNLTFSTLTVSNMSPEDSSIYLCSVGQGDNYGYTFGSGTRLTVV.

The rearrangement links TRBV3-1 (or the pseudogene TRBV3-2) to TRBJ2-5; 9 positions agree with TRBD2. The V segment lost 4 bases and the J segment 3 bases; nucleotides outside the gene matches: 3. The CDR3 consists of 14 residues. The germline gives CDR1 LGHDT, CDR2 YNNKEL (reference sequence). CDR3 bases: TGTGCCAGCAGCCCGGGACTAGCCGAAGAGACCCAGTACTTC. Its translation is CASSPGLAEETQYF.

The chain is built from TRBV10-3 and TRBJ2-7, with TRBD2 matching over 14 bases. The CDR3 extends over 13 amino acids. Germline lookup yields CDR1 ENHRY and CDR2 SYGVKD. V lost 10 bases, J lost 7 bases, and 6 bases stayed unmatched. CDR3 region: CATRLAGGREQYV. CDR3 DNA: TGTGCCACCCGACTAGCGGGGGGGCGTGAGCAGTACGTC.

This clone was recorded once. The chain recombines TRBV3-1 (or the pseudogene TRBV3-2) with TRBJ2-1; D is unclear. With 4 bases removed from V and 0 bases from J, the gap between germline ends came to 10 bases. The CDR3 consists of 15 residues. The germline V gene encodes CDR1 LGHDT and CDR2 YNNKEL (reference sequence). For the CDR3, the DNA is TGTGCCAGCAGCCGAGGCTCCAACTCCTACAATGAGCAGTTCTTC. This gives the protein CASSRGSNSYNEQFF.

The V and J genes are TRBV6-5 and TRBJ2-1, with 7 bases identical to TRBD1. The germline CDR1 and CDR2 sequences are MNHEY and SVGAGI. V was clipped by 7 bases and J by 0 bases; unmatched bases: 6. CDR3 size: 15 residues. The CDR3 coding sequence is TGTGCCAGCATCTGGACAGGTAACTCCTACAATGAGCAGTTCTTC. Its protein is CASIWTGNSYNEQFF.

The chain is built from TRBV28 and TRBJ1-5, with D hard to call. The CDR3 is 15 residues long. Per germline, CDR1 MDHEN and CDR2 SYDVKM. Trimming left V 5 bases short and J 4 bases short, with 15 bases between. The CDR3 sequence is CASSPNRLTNQPQHF. The CDR3 DNA sequence: TGTGCCAGCAGTCCCAACCGTCTAACGAATCAGCCCCAGCATTTT.

The chain recombines TRBV5-4 with TRBJ1-2; 9 bases are shared with TRBD1. V was clipped by 4 bases and J by 2 bases; unmatched bases: 3. CDR1 and CDR2 from the germline V gene are SGHNT and YYREEE (reference sequence). The CDR3 loop spans 14 amino acids. The CDR3 is CASSRGQGNYGYTF. For the CDR3, the DNA is TGTGCCAGCAGCCGCGGACAGGGGAACTATGGCTACACCTTC.

This chain connects TRBV9 to TRBJ2-3; no firm D call. There are 15 residues in the CDR3. The germline V gene encodes CDR1 SGDLS and CDR2 YYNGEE. V lost 3 bases to trimming and J lost 2 bases, with 13 bases between them. CDR3 coding DNA: TGTGCCAGCAGCGATCGGACGACTTCCACAGATACGCAGTATTTT. It is translated as CASSDRTTSTDTQYF.

This clone was observed a handful of times. This chain joins TRBV28 and TRBJ1-4; the D is unclear. The V gene's germline CDR1 is MDHEN and CDR2 SYDVKM. V lost 7 bases to trimming and J lost 4 bases, with 13 bases between them. The length of the CDR3 is 14 residues. CDR3 in amino acids: CASNTPILNEKLFF. The CDR3 bases are TGTGCCAGCAACACACCCATTCTTAATGAAAAACTGTTTTTT.

The gene calls are TRBV7-2 and TRBJ1-2; unclear D gene. CDR1 is SGHTA, CDR2 FQGNSA, per germline. The V end lost 5 bases, the J end lost 3 bases, and 16 bases lay between the germline ends. This CDR3 is 15 amino acids long. The CDR3 here is CASSPPPGGHYGYTF. The CDR3 DNA sequence: TGTGCCAGCAGCCCGCCCCCGGGCGGACACTATGGCTACACCTTC.

The chain employs TRBV4-3 and TRBJ2-3; D might be TRBD1 (5 bases). This CDR3 spans 15 amino acids. Germline V gene sequence: CDR1 LGHNA, CDR2 YSLEER. Trimming stripped 1 base from V and 2 bases from J, with 10 bases between. CDR3 in DNA: TGCGCCAGCAGCCAAGTGGGGCCCAACACAGATACGCAGTATTTT. Protein: CASSQVGPNTDTQYF.

The chain joins TRBV29-1 to TRBJ1-2, with D unresolved. This CDR3 contains 13 residues. In germline, CDR1 is SQVTM, CDR2 ANQGSEA. V was pared by 0 bases and J by 1 base, with 6 bases between. CDR3 region: CSVEEGFNYGYTF. CDR3 DNA: TGCAGCGTTGAAGAGGGGTTTAACTATGGCTACACCTTC.

The chain combines TRBV6-1 with TRBJ1-2, with a possible D match to TRBD1 (5 bases). The ends were cut back, 1 base at V and 6 bases at J, with 9 bases in the middle. Germline V gene sequence: CDR1 MNHNS, CDR2 SASEGT. The CDR3 loop spans 13 amino acids. CDR3 protein: CASSEGGSHGYTF. The CDR3 DNA reads TGTGCCAGCAGTGAAGGGGGGAGTCATGGCTACACCTTC.

This chain links TRBV7-2 with TRBJ2-3; 12 positions match TRBD1. V shed 4 bases and J 7 bases; nucleotides not matched to a gene: 6. This CDR3 comprises 15 residues. The germline V gene has CDR1 SGHTA and CDR2 FQGNSA. For the CDR3, the DNA is TGTGCCAGCAGCTCCGGGACAGGGGGCCTAAATACGCAGTATTTT. Its protein is CASSSGTGGLNTQYF.

This chain uses TRBV12-3 or TRBV12-4 with TRBJ1-5; weak D call: TRBD1 (5 bases). The CDR3 extends over 11 amino acids. The V end was cut by 8 bases, the J end by 6 bases, with 8 bases between. Written as DNA, the CDR3 is TGTGCCAGCTTTGGGGGTCAGCCCCAGCATTTT. Its translation is CASFGGQPQHF.

The chain is built from TRBV5-1 and TRBJ2-3; 8 positions agree with TRBD2. CDR1 SGHRS and CDR2 YFSETQ come from the germline V gene. V shed 2 bases, J shed 4 bases, and the junction held 6 bases outside the gene matches. The CDR3 spans 15 residues. The CDR3 reads CASSLTGGSPDTQYF. DNA for the CDR3: TGCGCCAGCAGCTTAACGGGGGGGTCACCAGATACGCAGTATTTT.

V and J are TRBV11-3 and TRBJ2-5; D is tentatively TRBD1 or TRBD2 (5 bases each). The germline V gene has CDR1 SGHNT and CDR2 YENEEA. CDR3 length: 13 amino acids. Trimming removed 5 bases at V and 5 bases at J, with 12 bases between. DNA for the CDR3: TGTGCCAGCAGCATGTTCAGGGAGGAGACCCAGTACTTC. Translating gives CASSMFREETQYF. The variable domain in full, completed from reference TRBV11-3 and TRBJ2-5, reads EAGVVQSPRYKIIEKKQPVAFWCNPISGHNTLYWYLQNLGQGPELLIRYENEEAVDDSQLPKDRFSAERLKGVDSTLKIQPAELGDSAVYLCASSMFREETQYFGPGTRLLVL.

V is TRBV19 and J is TRBJ1-1; D unclear. The CDR3 has 13 residues. The germline V gene encodes CDR1 LNHDA and CDR2 SQIVND (reference sequence). V lost 3 bases to trimming and J lost 1 base, with 6 bases between them. In nucleotides, the CDR3 is TGTGCCAGTAGTATTGGGTGGAACACTGAAGCTTTCTTT. Translated: CASSIGWNTEAFF. Looking up the rest from reference TRBV19 and TRBJ1-1 gives the full variable domain: DGGITQSPKYLFRKEGQNVTLSCEQNLNHDAMYWYRQDPGQGLRLIYYSQIVNDFQKGDIAEGYSVSREKKESFPLTVTSAQKNPTAFYLCASSIGWNTEAFFGQGTRLTVV.

The chain couples TRBV28 to TRBJ2-2; D remains unclear. V was trimmed by 3 bases and J by 2 bases, leaving 16 bases between them. The CDR3 is 17 amino acids. Germline loops: CDR1 MDHEN, CDR2 SYDVKM. CDR3 loop: CASSFVGRHINTGELFF. The CDR3, as DNA: TGTGCCAGCAGTTTTGTCGGCAGACACATCAACACCGGGGAGCTGTTTTTT.

CDR3 loop: CSARYIGELFF. CDR3 bases: TGCAGTGCTAGATATATCGGGGAGCTGTTTTTT. The chain uses TRBV20-1 and TRBJ2-2; D gene unclear. V lost 2 bases to trimming and J lost 7 bases, with 5 bases between them. CDR1 is DFQATT and CDR2 is SNEGSKA in the germline V gene (reference sequence). The CDR3 contains 11 residues.

The chain uses TRBV5-1 and TRBJ2-5; TRBD1 agrees at 10 bases. Germline CDR1 and CDR2: SGHRS and YFSETQ. The CDR3 is 14 amino acids. V was pared by 5 bases and J by 7 bases, with 8 bases of the junction left unmatched. CDR3 region: CASRPGTGVSTQYF. The CDR3, as DNA: TGCGCCAGCAGACCAGGGACAGGGGTATCGACCCAGTACTTC.

The chain links TRBV7-8 to TRBJ1-6; 7 nucleotides align to TRBD1. Trimming removed 5 bases from V and 9 bases from J; junction bases left unmatched: 10. This CDR3 comprises 15 residues. Germline V gene lookup returns CDR1 SGHVS and CDR2 FQNEAQ. CDR3 nucleotide sequence: TGTGCCAGCAGCAAAGAACAGGGGAGCGGTTCACCCCTCCACTTT. Translating gives CASSKEQGSGSPLHF.